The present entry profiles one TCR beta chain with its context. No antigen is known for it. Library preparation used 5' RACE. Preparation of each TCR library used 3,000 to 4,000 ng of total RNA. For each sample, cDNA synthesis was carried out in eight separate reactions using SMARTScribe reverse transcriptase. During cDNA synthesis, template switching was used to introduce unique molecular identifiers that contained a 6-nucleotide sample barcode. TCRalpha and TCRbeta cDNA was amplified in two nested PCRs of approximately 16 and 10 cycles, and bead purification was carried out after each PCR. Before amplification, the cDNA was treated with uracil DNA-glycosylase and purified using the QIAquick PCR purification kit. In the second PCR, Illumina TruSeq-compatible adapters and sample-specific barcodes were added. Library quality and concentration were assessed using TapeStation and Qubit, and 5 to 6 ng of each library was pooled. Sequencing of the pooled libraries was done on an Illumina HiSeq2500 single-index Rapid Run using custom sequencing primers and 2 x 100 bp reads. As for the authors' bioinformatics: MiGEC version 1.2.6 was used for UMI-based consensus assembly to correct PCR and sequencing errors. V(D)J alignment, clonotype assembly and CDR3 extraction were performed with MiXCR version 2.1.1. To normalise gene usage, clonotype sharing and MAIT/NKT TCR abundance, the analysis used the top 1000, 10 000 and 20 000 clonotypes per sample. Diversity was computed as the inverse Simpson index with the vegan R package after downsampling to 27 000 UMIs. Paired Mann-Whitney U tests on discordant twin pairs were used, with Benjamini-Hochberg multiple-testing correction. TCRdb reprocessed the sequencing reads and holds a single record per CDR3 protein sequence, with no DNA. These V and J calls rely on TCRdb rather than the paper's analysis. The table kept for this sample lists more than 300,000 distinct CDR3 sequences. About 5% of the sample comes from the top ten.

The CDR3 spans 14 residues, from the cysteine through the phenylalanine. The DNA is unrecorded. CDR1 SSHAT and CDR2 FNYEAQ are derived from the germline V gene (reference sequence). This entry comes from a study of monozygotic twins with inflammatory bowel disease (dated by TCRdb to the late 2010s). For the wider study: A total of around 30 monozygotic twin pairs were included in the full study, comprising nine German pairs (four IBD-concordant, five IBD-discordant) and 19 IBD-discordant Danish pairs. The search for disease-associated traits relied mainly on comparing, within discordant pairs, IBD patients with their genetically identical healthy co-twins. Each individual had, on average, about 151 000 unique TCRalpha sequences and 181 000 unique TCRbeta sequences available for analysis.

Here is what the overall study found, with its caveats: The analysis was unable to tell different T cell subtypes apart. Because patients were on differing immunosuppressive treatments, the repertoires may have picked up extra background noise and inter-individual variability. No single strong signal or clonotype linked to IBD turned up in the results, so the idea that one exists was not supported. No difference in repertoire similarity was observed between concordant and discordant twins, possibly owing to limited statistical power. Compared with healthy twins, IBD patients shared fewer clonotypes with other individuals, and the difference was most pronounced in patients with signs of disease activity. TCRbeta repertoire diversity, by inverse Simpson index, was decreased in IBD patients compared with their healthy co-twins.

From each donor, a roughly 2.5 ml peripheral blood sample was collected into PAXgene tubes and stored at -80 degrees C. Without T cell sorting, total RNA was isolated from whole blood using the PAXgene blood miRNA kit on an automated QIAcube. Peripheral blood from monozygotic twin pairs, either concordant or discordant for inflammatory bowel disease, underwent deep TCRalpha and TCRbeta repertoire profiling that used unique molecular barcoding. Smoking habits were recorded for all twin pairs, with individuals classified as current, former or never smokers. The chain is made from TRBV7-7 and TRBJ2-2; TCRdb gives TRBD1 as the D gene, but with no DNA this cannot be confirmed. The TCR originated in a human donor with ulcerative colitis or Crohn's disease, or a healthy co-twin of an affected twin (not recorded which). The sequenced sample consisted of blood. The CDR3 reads CASSRTQGPGELFF. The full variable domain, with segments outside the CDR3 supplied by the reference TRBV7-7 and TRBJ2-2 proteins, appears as GAGVSQSPRYKVTKRGQDVTLRCDPISSHATLYWYQQALGQGPEFLTYFNYEAQPDKSGLPSDRFSAERPEGSISTLTIQRTEQRDSAMYRCASSRTQGPGELFFGEGSRLTVL.